The following is a TCR beta chain sequence with its context. The data are from a study of blood T cell repertoires in COVID-19. Trimming took off 4 bases at V and 6 bases at J, with 15 bases between the two ends. CDR1 and CDR2 from the germline V gene are MGHRA and YSYEKL. The CDR3 length is 15 residues. Measured with immunoSEQ multiplex PCR; TCRdb has only the in-frame clones, and not every one. Of about 370,000 clones listed, around 87% are singletons. Individuals aged roughly 18 to 95 years were recruited from about two dozen US areas. Participants reported their clinical history, and cohort assignment relied on those reports.

V and J are TRBV4-1 and TRBJ1-4; maybe TRBD1 (5 bases). This sequence originates from a man aged 18-30 years who had recovered from COVID-19. The sample consisted of PBMCs or T cells enriched from blood (not recorded which). DNA for the CDR3: TGCGCCAGCAGCCGACAGATAGCGGGATATGAAAAACTGTTTTTT. This translates into CASSRQIAGYEKLFF.